Each of the 10 T cell receptor beta chains below was sequenced from the same sample in a study of blood T cell repertoires in COVID-19. TCRdb keeps only in-frame clones here, not all; method: immunoSEQ multiplex PCR. The data contain some 93,000 clones, approximately 82% of them seen just once; the ten biggest clones take up more than 9%. The specimen was peripheral blood. The receptor source for this set is a man between 65 and 80 years old with acute or convalescent COVID-19.

CDR3: CASSDYEKLFF. The DNA of the CDR3 is TGTGCCAGCAGTGACTATGAAAAACTGTTTTTT. V and J are TRBV2 and TRBJ1-4; D gene uncertain. This CDR3 has 11 amino acids. Trimming took off 3 bases at V and 6 bases at J, with 2 bases between the two ends. Germline CDR1 and CDR2: SNHLY and FYNNEI.

The rearrangement uses TRBV30 and TRBJ1-4; D is undetermined. Germline-derived CDR1 and CDR2 are GTSNPN and SVGIG (reference sequence). The CDR3 has 14 residues. V lost 1 base, J lost 1 base, and 7 bases lay in between. CDR3 DNA: TGTGCCTGGAGTGCCCGGGAAACTAATGAAAAACTGTTTTTT. It specifies CAWSARETNEKLFF.

The chain couples TRBV28 to TRBJ2-7; D remains ambiguous. The CDR3 is 14 residues long. Germline assignment: CDR1 MDHEN and CDR2 SYDVKM. The V end was cut by 8 bases, the J end by 0 bases, with 14 bases between. DNA for the CDR3: TGTGCCAGCCGTTCCCGCTCGAGCTCCTACGAGCAGTACTTC. Encoded protein: CASRSRSSSYEQYF.

The chain combines TRBV9 with TRBJ1-3; TRBD1 aligns across 7 bases. This CDR3 comprises 14 residues. Unmatched junction bases numbered 4, after V lost 3 bases and J lost 4 bases. The V gene's germline CDR1 is SGDLS and CDR2 YYNGEE. The CDR3 spells CASSARDSGNTIYF. In nucleotides, the CDR3 is TGTGCCAGCAGCGCCCGGGACAGCGGAAACACCATATATTTT. Full variable domain (rest looked up from reference TRBV9 and TRBJ1-3): DSGVTQTPKHLITATGQRVTLRCSPRSGDLSVYWYQQSLDQGLQFLIQYYNGEERAKGNILERFSAQQFPDLHSELNLSSLELGDSALYFCASSARDSGNTIYFGEGSWLTVV.

This clone was seen only a few times. This rearrangement joins TRBV4-2 to TRBJ2-7, with 15 bases lining up with TRBD2. The CDR3 is made up of 17 amino acids. The germline V gene encodes CDR1 LGHNA and CDR2 YNFKEQ. V trimming: 0 bases; J trimming: 6 bases; junction bases outside the gene matches: 6. The CDR3 coding sequence is TGTGCCAGCAGCCAAGATAGGACTAGCGGGAGGGCCGTCGAGCAGTACTTC. It is translated as CASSQDRTSGRAVEQYF.

This clone has a single count. The gene calls are TRBV6-1 and TRBJ2-1; 10 nucleotides agree with TRBD1. CDR1 is MNHNS and CDR2 is SASEGT in the germline V gene. The CDR3 is 16 residues long. J was trimmed by 4 bases and V by 2 bases; bases with no gene match: 5. The CDR3 sequence is CASSEPGTGAYNEQFF. In nucleotides, the CDR3 is TGTGCCAGCAGTGAACCCGGGACAGGGGCATACAATGAGCAGTTCTTC.

The CDR3, as DNA: TGTGCCAGCAGCCATGGACTGAGGGAAGCCGGCAATCAGCCCCAGCATTTT. Translation: CASSHGLREAGNQPQHF. The rearrangement uses TRBV6-2 or TRBV6-3 and TRBJ1-5; D gene uncertain. V was cut by 6 bases and J by 2 bases, with 20 bases left in between. Germline V gene lookup returns CDR1 MNHEY and CDR2 SVGEGT. The CDR3 has 17 residues.

The V call is TRBV18, the J call TRBJ1-4; the D is unclear. Germline V gene data show CDR1 as KGHSH and CDR2 as LQKENI. The CDR3 has 15 residues. V lost 1 base and J lost 8, with 14 bases in between. In DNA form, the CDR3 reads TGTGCCAGCTCACCACGGTCAGAAATAAGAGAAAAACTGTTTTTT. Translating it yields CASSPRSEIREKLFF. Drawing the rest from reference TRBV18 and TRBJ1-4, the complete variable domain is NAGVMQNPRHLVRRRGQEARLRCSPMKGHSHVYWYRQLPEEGLKFMVYLQKENIIDESGMPKERFSAEFPKEGPSILRIQQVVRGDSAAYFCASSPRSEIREKLFFGSGTQLSVL.

This clone was observed a handful of times. This rearrangement joins TRBV7-3 to TRBJ2-7, with 10 nucleotides matching TRBD2. V lost 0 bases to trimming and J lost 12 bases; unmatched junction nucleotides: 8. CDR1 is SGHTA and CDR2 is FQGTGA in the germline V gene. CDR3 size: 14 residues. CDR3 nucleotide sequence: TGTGCCAGCAGCTTAACGCCTAGCGGGAGCATTATGTACTTC. Encoded protein: CASSLTPSGSIMYF. The full variable domain, its missing parts supplied by reference TRBV7-3 and TRBJ2-7, is GAGVSQTPSNKVTEKGKYVELRCDPISGHTALYWYRQSLGQGPEFLIYFQGTGAADDSGLPNDRFFAVRPEGSVSTLKIQRTERGDSAVYLCASSLTPSGSIMYFGPGTRLTVT.

This clone is a singleton in its sample. The V and J genes are TRBV28 and TRBJ1-2; 7 bases line up with TRBD1. The CDR3 is 14 residues long. Germline CDR1 is MDHEN and CDR2 is SYDVKM. V was pared by 3 bases and J by 4 bases, with 5 bases of the junction left unmatched. CDR3 DNA sequence: TGTGCCAGCAGTTTGGGACAGATCCTCTATGGCTACACCTTC. Translating gives CASSLGQILYGYTF.